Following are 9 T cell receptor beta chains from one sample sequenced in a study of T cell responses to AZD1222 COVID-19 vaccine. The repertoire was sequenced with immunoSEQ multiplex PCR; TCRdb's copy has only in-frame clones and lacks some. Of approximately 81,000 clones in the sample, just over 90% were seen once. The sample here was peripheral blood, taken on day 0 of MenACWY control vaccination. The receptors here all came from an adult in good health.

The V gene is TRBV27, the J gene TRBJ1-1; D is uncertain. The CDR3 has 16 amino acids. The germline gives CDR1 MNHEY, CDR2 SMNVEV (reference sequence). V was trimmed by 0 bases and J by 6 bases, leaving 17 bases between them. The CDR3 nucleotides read TGTGCCAGCAGTTTATCCAACACCGCCCGGTGGGCTGAAGCTTTCTTT. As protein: CASSLSNTARWAEAFF.

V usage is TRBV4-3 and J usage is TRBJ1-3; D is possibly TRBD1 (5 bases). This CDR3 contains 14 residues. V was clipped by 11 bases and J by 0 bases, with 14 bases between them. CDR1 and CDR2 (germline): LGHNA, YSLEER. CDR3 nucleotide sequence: TGCGCCTCCCCCCAGGGCTACTCTGGAAACACCATATATTTT. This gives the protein CASPQGYSGNTIYF.

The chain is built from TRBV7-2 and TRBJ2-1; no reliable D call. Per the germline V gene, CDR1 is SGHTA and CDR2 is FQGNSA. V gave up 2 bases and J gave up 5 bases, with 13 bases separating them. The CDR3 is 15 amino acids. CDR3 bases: TGTGCCAGCAGCTTAAATCAACGGGTACACAATGAGCAGTTCTTC. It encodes CASSLNQRVHNEQFF. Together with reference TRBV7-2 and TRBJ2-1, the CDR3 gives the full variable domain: GAGVSQSPSNKVTEKGKDVELRCDPISGHTALYWYRQSLGQGLEFLIYFQGNSAPDKSGLPSDRFSAERTGGSVSTLTIQRTQQEDSAVYLCASSLNQRVHNEQFFGPGTRLTVL.

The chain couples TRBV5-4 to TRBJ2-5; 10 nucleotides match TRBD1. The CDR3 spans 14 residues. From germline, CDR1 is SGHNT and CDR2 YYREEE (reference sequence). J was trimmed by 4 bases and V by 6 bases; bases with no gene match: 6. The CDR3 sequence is CASTGQGGAETQYF. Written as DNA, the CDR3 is TGTGCCAGCACCGGACAGGGGGGAGCAGAGACCCAGTACTTC.

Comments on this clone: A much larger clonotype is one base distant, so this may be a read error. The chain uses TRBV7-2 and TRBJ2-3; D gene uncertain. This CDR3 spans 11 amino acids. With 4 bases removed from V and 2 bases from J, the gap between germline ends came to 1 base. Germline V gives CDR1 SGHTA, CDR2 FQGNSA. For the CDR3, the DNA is TGTGCCAGCAGCTCCACAGATACGCAGTATTTT. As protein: CASSSTDTQYF.

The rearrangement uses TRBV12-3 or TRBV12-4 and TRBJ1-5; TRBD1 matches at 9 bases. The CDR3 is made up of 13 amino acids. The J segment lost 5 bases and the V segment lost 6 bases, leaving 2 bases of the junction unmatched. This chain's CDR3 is CASRDRGYQPQHF. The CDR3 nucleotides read TGTGCCAGCAGGGACAGGGGATATCAGCCCCAGCATTTT.

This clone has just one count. The chain's CDR3 is CASTKGGENIQYF. In DNA form, the CDR3 reads TGTGCCAGTACCAAGGGGGGGGAAAACATTCAGTACTTC. J is TRBJ2-4 and V is TRBV19, with D possibly being TRBD2 (7 bases). The germline gives CDR1 LNHDA, CDR2 SQIVND (reference sequence). Trimming pared 7 bases from V and 5 bases from J, leaving 12 bases between. This CDR3 comprises 13 residues. Based on the CDR3 plus reference TRBV19 and TRBJ2-4, the full variable domain is DGGITQSPKYLFRKEGQNVTLSCEQNLNHDAMYWYRQDPGQGLRLIYYSQIVNDFQKGDIAEGYSVSREKKESFPLTVTSAQKNPTAFYLCASTKGGENIQYFGAGTRLSVL.

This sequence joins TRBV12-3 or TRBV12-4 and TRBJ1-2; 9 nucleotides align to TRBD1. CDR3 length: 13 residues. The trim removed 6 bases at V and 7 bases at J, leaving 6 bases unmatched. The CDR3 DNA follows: TGTGCCAGCAGGTTGGGACAGGGAATTGGCTACACCTTC. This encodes CASRLGQGIGYTF.

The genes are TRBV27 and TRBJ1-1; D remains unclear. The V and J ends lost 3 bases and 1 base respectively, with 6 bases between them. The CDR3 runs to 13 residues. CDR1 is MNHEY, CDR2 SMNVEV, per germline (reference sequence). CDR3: CASSLLGNTEAFF. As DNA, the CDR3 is TGTGCCAGCAGTTTGTTAGGGAACACTGAAGCTTTCTTT.